This passage covers 22 T cell receptor beta chains from one sample sequenced in a study of T cell changes during pregnancy in multiple sclerosis. Data came from immunoSEQ multiplex PCR; TCRdb stores just in-frame clones and leaves some out. The sample contains under 20,000 clones, around 89% of which appear only once. The source material was CD8+ T cells from peripheral blood mononuclear cells, sampled in the second trimester of pregnancy. The receptors stem from a female donor in good health, enrolled as a control in a pregnancy study.

This rearrangement joins TRBV27 to TRBJ2-7, with 12 bases lining up with TRBD1. Trimming at V came to 6 bases and at J to 3 bases, leaving 12 bases not matched to a gene. Per germline, CDR1 MNHEY and CDR2 SMNVEV (reference sequence). The CDR3 length is 17 residues. The CDR3 loop is CASRPGQGATILYEQYF. The DNA for the CDR3 is TGTGCCAGCAGACCGGGACAGGGGGCAACCATCCTCTACGAGCAGTACTTC.

The chain carries TRBV29-1 and TRBJ2-2; no clear D. The V end was cut by 4 bases, the J end by 5 bases, with 17 bases between. The CDR3 totals 15 residues. Germline CDR1 SQVTM, CDR2 ANQGSEA. CDR3 region: CSVGGAQPFTGELFF. The CDR3 DNA is TGCAGCGTTGGAGGTGCTCAACCCTTTACCGGGGAGCTGTTTTTT.

This clone was seen once. The chain employs TRBV7-9 and TRBJ2-3; 7 nucleotides match TRBD2. V lost 5 bases to trimming and J lost 0 bases; unmatched junction nucleotides: 5. The CDR3 extends over 15 amino acids. The V gene's germline CDR1 is SEHNR and CDR2 FQNEAQ (reference sequence). CDR3 loop: CASSPAGISTDTQYF. The DNA of the CDR3 is TGTGCCAGCAGCCCAGCGGGGATTAGCACAGATACGCAGTATTTT.

V and J are TRBV15 and TRBJ2-1; the match to TRBD2 covers 9 bases. Germline loops: CDR1 LNHNV, CDR2 YYDKDF (reference sequence). J gave up 9 bases and V 2 bases, and 11 bases lay outside the gene matches. CDR3 length: 16 amino acids. CDR3 coding DNA: TGTGCCACCAGCAGACAGCGGGGGGATTCTTGGGGTGAGCAGTTCTTC. Its protein product is CATSRQRGDSWGEQFF. Looking up the rest from reference TRBV15 and TRBJ2-1 gives the full variable domain: DAMVIQNPRYQVTQFGKPVTLSCSQTLNHNVMYWYQQKSSQAPKLLFHYYDKDFNNEADTPDNFQSRRPNTSFCFLDIRSPGLGDTAMYLCATSRQRGDSWGEQFFGPGTRLTVL.

This clone appeared once. The chain uses TRBV5-1 and TRBJ2-1; TRBD2 might be the D (6 bases). From germline, CDR1 is SGHRS and CDR2 YFSETQ. Between the trimmed V and J ends, which lost 4 bases and 0 bases, there was a span of 11 bases. The CDR3 spans 15 residues. In DNA form, the CDR3 reads TGCGCCAGCAGCCAGACGACTAGCTCCTACAATGAGCAGTTCTTC. Residues: CASSQTTSSYNEQFF.

The chain carries TRBV7-9 and TRBJ1-2; 7 bases align to TRBD1. Per the germline V gene, CDR1 is SEHNR and CDR2 is FQNEAQ (reference sequence). The CDR3 has 14 amino acids. The V gene end was trimmed by 1 base and the J gene end by 3 bases; junction bases not matched to a gene: 2. The CDR3 loop reads CASSLVDRYYGYTF. Written as DNA, the CDR3 is TGTGCCAGCAGCTTAGTGGACAGGTACTATGGCTACACCTTC.

The rearrangement uses TRBV12-5 and TRBJ2-1; 8 bases map to TRBD2. The V segment lost 5 bases and the J segment 9 bases; nucleotides outside the gene matches: 15. This CDR3 is built from 16 residues. Germline values: CDR1 LGHNT, CDR2 FRNRAP. CDR3 DNA: TGTGCTAGTGGTACCGGGACTAGGGGCAGCAGAGGTGAGCAGTTCTTC. This gives the protein CASGTGTRGSRGEQFF.

The chain links TRBV6-1 to TRBJ2-6, with D unclear. CDR1 and CDR2 from the germline V gene are MNHNS and SASEGT. The CDR3 runs to 14 residues. V gave up 2 bases and J gave up 0 bases, with 2 bases separating them. The CDR3 region has the DNA TGTGCCAGCAGTGAATACTCTGGGGCCAACGTCCTGACTTTC. Translated: CASSEYSGANVLTF.

The sample holds one count of this clone. This rearrangement joins TRBV28 to TRBJ2-1, with TRBD2 identical over 10 bases. The V and J ends lost 5 bases and 3 bases, in that order; junction bases with no gene match: 4. This CDR3 comprises 15 residues. Germline-derived CDR1 and CDR2 are MDHEN and SYDVKM. The CDR3 region has the DNA TGTGCCAGCAGTAGACTAGCGGGTAACTACAATGAGCAGTTCTTC. It translates to CASSRLAGNYNEQFF.

Of note for this clone: A much larger clone is a single base away; this may be a read error. This rearrangement joins TRBV11-2 to TRBJ1-1, with TRBD1 matching over 7 bases. Germline V gives CDR1 SGHAT, CDR2 FQNNGV. The CDR3 extends over 13 amino acids. The CDR3 is CTSSAGGQAEAFF. In DNA, the CDR3 is TGTACCAGCAGCGCAGGGGGTCAAGCTGAAGCTTTCTTT.

The V gene is TRBV29-1, the J gene TRBJ2-7, with a weak D call TRBD2 (6 bases). The CDR3 has 13 residues. V lost 7 bases and J lost 5, with 18 bases in between. The germline CDR1 and CDR2 sequences are SQVTM and ANQGSEA. The CDR3 DNA follows: TGCAGCGCTGGGGCTATAGCGGTTGACGAGCAGTACTTC. Amino acid sequence: CSAGAIAVDEQYF.

The V gene is TRBV9, the J gene TRBJ1-5; D ambiguous. The V gene's germline CDR1 is SGDLS and CDR2 YYNGEE. Trimming removed 0 bases at V and 2 bases at J, with 6 bases between. The CDR3 loop spans 14 amino acids. This CDR3 is CASSVDLGNQPQHF. The CDR3, as DNA: TGTGCCAGCAGCGTAGACTTGGGCAATCAGCCCCAGCATTTT.

This rearrangement joins TRBV7-9 to TRBJ2-1; 11 positions agree with TRBD2. Germline values: CDR1 SEHNR, CDR2 FQNEAQ (reference sequence). The length of the CDR3 is 16 residues. Germline trimming cut 1 base from V and 2 bases from J; bases unmatched to any gene: 1. DNA for the CDR3: TGTGCCAGCAGCTTAGGACTAGCGGGGCCCTACAATGAGCAGTTCTTC. Its translation: CASSLGLAGPYNEQFF. Variable domain in full (rest from reference TRBV7-9 and TRBJ2-1): DTGVSQNPRHKITKRGQNVTFRCDPISEHNRLYWYRQTLGQGPEFLTYFQNEAQLEKSRLLSDRFSAERPKGSFSTLEIQRTEQGDSAMYLCASSLGLAGPYNEQFFGPGTRLTVL.

V usage is TRBV27 and J usage is TRBJ2-3; D gene ambiguous. The germline V gene encodes CDR1 MNHEY and CDR2 SMNVEV (reference sequence). V shed 4 bases and J shed 2 bases, with 4 bases lying between them. This CDR3 has 12 residues. CDR3: CASSSPTDTQYF. The CDR3 DNA is TGTGCCAGCAGTTCTCCCACAGATACGCAGTATTTT.

The gene calls are TRBV13 and TRBJ2-7, with 10 bases lining up with TRBD2. Germline values: CDR1 PRHDT, CDR2 FYEKMQ (reference sequence). The V segment lost 2 bases and the J segment 6 bases; nucleotides outside the gene matches: 4. This CDR3 has 14 residues. As DNA, the CDR3 is TGTGCCAGCAGCTTACTAGCGGGGGATGGCGAGCAGTACTTC. It specifies CASSLLAGDGEQYF.

The genes are TRBV5-8 and TRBJ2-2; TRBD2 aligns across 11 bases. The CDR3 has 19 amino acids. V was clipped by 4 bases and J by 0 bases; unmatched bases: 11. Looked up from germline, CDR1 is SGHTS and CDR2 is YDEGEE. This CDR3 is CASSPLVLAGEANTGELFF. CDR3 DNA: TGTGCCAGCAGCCCCCTCGTACTAGCGGGGGAAGCGAACACCGGGGAGCTGTTTTTT.

The J gene is TRBJ2-1, the V gene TRBV7-6; 10 bases are shared with TRBD2. This CDR3 has 18 residues. CDR1 and CDR2 (germline): SGHVS, FNYEAQ. After removal of 2 bases from V and 6 bases from J, the junction contained 13 bases not matched to a gene. The CDR3 DNA reads TGTGCCAGCAGCTTACGCCCCGCCGCTAGCGGGGGAGGCAATGAGCAGTTCTTC. It codes for CASSLRPAASGGGNEQFF. The full variable domain, in which reference TRBV7-6 and TRBJ2-1 provide the parts outside the CDR3, is GAGVSQSPRYKVTKRGQDVALRCDPISGHVSLYWYRQALGQGPEFLTYFNYEAQQDKSGLPNDRFSAERPEGSISTLTIQRTEQRDSAMYRCASSLRPAASGGGNEQFFGPGTRLTVL.

The chain is built from TRBV29-1 and TRBJ1-4, with a tentative D call TRBD1 (5 bases). This CDR3 is 15 amino acids long. Germline CDR1 and CDR2: SQVTM and ANQGSEA. V lost 5 bases and J 8 bases, leaving 21 bases between the germline ends. Here the CDR3 reads CSVPGGPGFGEKLFF. The CDR3 DNA reads as TGCAGCGTTCCCGGGGGACCAGGATTCGGAGAAAAACTGTTTTTT. Full variable domain (missing parts from reference TRBV29-1 and TRBJ1-4): SAVISQKPSRDICQRGTSLTIQCQVDSQVTMMFWYRQQPGQSLTLIATANQGSEATYESGFVIDKFPISRPNLTFSTLTVSNMSPEDSSIYLCSVPGGPGFGEKLFFGSGTQLSVL.

The V gene is TRBV19, the J gene TRBJ2-1; 16 bases are a match to TRBD2. This CDR3 region has 15 residues. V lost 7 bases and J lost 4; bases outside the gene matches: 1. Germline-derived CDR1 and CDR2 are LNHDA and SQIVND (reference sequence). The DNA of the CDR3 is TGTGCCAGTAAGGGACTAGCGGGAGGGTACAATGAGCAGTTCTTC. Translation: CASKGLAGGYNEQFF.

The rearrangement links TRBV6-1 to TRBJ1-2; D ambiguous. The germline V gene has CDR1 MNHNS and CDR2 SASEGT. The CDR3 consists of 14 residues. V lost 5 bases to trimming and J lost 3 bases, with 13 bases between them. The CDR3 protein is CASSTRPLDYGYTF. The CDR3 bases are TGTGCCAGCAGTACGAGACCTCTAGACTATGGCTACACCTTC.

The sample holds one count of this clone. V gene TRBV7-8 combines with J gene TRBJ1-5, with D possibly TRBD1 on 6 matching bases. The germline V gene encodes CDR1 SGHVS and CDR2 FQNEAQ. Trimming removed 0 bases from V and 5 bases from J, with 8 bases in between. This CDR3 spans 14 amino acids. CDR3: CASSLAQGDQPQHF. CDR3 coding DNA: TGTGCCAGCAGCTTAGCACAGGGCGATCAGCCCCAGCATTTT.

This chain links TRBV29-1 with TRBJ2-1; a possible D gene is TRBD2 (5 bases). CDR1 SQVTM and CDR2 ANQGSEA come from the germline V gene. CDR3 length: 15 amino acids. V lost 1 base and J lost 6, with 16 bases in between. The CDR3 DNA follows: TGCAGCGTTGAAGTTGACGACTACAAACTCAATGAGCAGTTCTTC. It encodes CSVEVDDYKLNEQFF.